This TCR beta chain was captured in a study of blood T cells in healthy people across ages. Trimming left V 1 base short and J 6 bases short, with 7 bases between. This CDR3 spans 12 amino acids. From germline, CDR1 is SGHAT and CDR2 FQNNGV. Each donor's blood draw was roughly 10 milliliters of peripheral blood. Then a second PCR, running roughly 7 to 11 cycles, was carried out with a sample-barcoded 5' primer and a J-beta primer mix. Each CDR3 protein is one row after TCRdb ran MiXCR on the 5' RACE reads. The sample includes roughly 1,500,000 distinct CDR3 sequences, about 31% seen only once; the top ten take about 11%.

The V gene is TRBV11-2, the J gene TRBJ2-7; D is unclear. The TCR originated in a woman younger than 45 in good health. Source material: blood. CDR3: CASSLVCAEQYF. In nucleotides, the CDR3 is TGTGCCAGCAGCTTAGTTTGTGCCGAGCAGTACTTC.